This T cell receptor (beta chain) was retrieved from a study of blood T cells in healthy people across ages. Study-level results: Possibly confounding the expanded clonotype changes was the fact that donor CMV status was unknown.

Through a sample-barcoded 5' primer and a J-beta primer mix, a second PCR was run for roughly 7 to 11 cycles. TCRdb itself ran the 5' RACE reads through MiXCR, one entry per CDR3 protein. The data hold around 900,000 distinct CDR3 sequences, with 29% observed a single time. Comment on this clonotype: Its antigen is not known.

V was cut by 0 bases and J by 0 bases, with 14 bases left in between. The CDR3 covers 18 residues. Germline loops: CDR1 LGHNA, CDR2 YNFKEQ. Sequencing input: blood. The receptor comes from a woman older than 75 in good health. This chain links TRBV4-2 with TRBJ1-4; D is ambiguous. The CDR3: CASSQDVAASATNEKLFF. DNA of the CDR3: TGTGCCAGCAGCCAAGACGTAGCCGCGTCTGCAACTAATGAAAAACTGTTTTTT.